Below are 17 T cell receptor beta chains sequenced from a single sample in a study of blood T cells in healthy people across ages. Together with a sample-barcoded 5' primer, a J-beta primer mix was included in a second PCR lasting about 7 to 11 cycles. TCRdb analysed the 5' RACE reads with MiXCR anew, one entry per CDR3 protein. In the table there are 780,000 or so distinct CDR3 sequences, about 53% of which are singletons. Sequencing was carried out using blood. These receptors all stem from a man older than 75 in good health.

This clonotype was seen only a few times. The gene calls are TRBV6-2 or TRBV6-3 and TRBJ1-2; tentative D call: TRBD1 (5 bases). The CDR3 runs to 16 residues. Trimming shortened V by 0 bases and J by 6 bases, and 17 bases separated the two germline ends. Germline V gene lookup returns CDR1 MNHEY and CDR2 SVGEGT. CDR3 loop: CASSYSPRASYNGYTF. The CDR3 coding sequence is TGTGCCAGCAGTTACTCGCCCAGGGCAAGCTACAATGGCTACACCTTC.

This clonotype appeared a few times. The chain carries TRBV21-1 and TRBJ2-1; the table gives TRBD2 as D, unverified against the DNA. TRBV21-1 counts as a pseudogene. The CDR3 length is 15 residues. The CDR3 DNA is TGTGCCAGCAGCAAGGTTAGGACTAGTTCCAATGAGCAGTTCTTC. It specifies CASSKVRTSSNEQFF.

J is TRBJ2-7 and V is TRBV7-2; D possibly corresponds to TRBD2 (6 bases). CDR1 and CDR2 (germline): SGHTA, FQGNSA. Trimming shortened V by 5 bases and J by 2 bases, and 13 bases separated the two germline ends. The CDR3 is 14 amino acids. CDR3 nucleotide sequence: TGTGCCAGCAGCCGCGGGACGAAAGCCTACGAGCAGTACTTC. Amino acid sequence: CASSRGTKAYEQYF.

The gene calls are TRBV28 and TRBJ2-7; D unclear. The CDR3 sequence is 15 residues long. V lost 6 bases and J lost 0, with 15 bases in between. CDR1 is MDHEN and CDR2 is SYDVKM in the germline V gene. The DNA of the CDR3 is TGTGCCAGCAGACTTAGCTTAATTAACTCCTACGAGCAGTACTTC. It translates to CASRLSLINSYEQYF.

The CDR3 DNA reads TGTGCCAGCAGCGTAGGTAGAGGGATGGGTGGCTACACCTTC. This encodes CASSVGRGMGGYTF. The chain links TRBV9 to TRBJ1-2; D not resolved. Per germline, CDR1 SGDLS and CDR2 YYNGEE. This CDR3 spans 14 amino acids. With 0 bases removed from V and 7 bases from J, the gap between germline ends came to 13 bases.

CDR3 region: CASSPRGGVETQYF. DNA for the CDR3: TGTGCCAGCAGCCCTCGTGGGGGGGTAGAGACCCAGTACTTC. The chain combines TRBV27 with TRBJ2-5; the match to TRBD2 covers 7 bases. Germline V gene sequence: CDR1 MNHEY, CDR2 SMNVEV (reference sequence). This CDR3 has 14 amino acids. The ends lost 6 bases at V and 4 bases at J; junction bases unmatched: 8.

This clonotype occurred once. The J gene is TRBJ2-5, the V gene TRBV6-6, with a possible D match to TRBD2 (5 bases). Germline lookup yields CDR1 MNHNY and CDR2 SVGAGI (reference sequence). This CDR3 has 12 residues. The V and J ends lost 8 bases and 5 bases respectively, with 12 bases between them. In nucleotides, the CDR3 is TGTGCCAGCCGGGATTTGGGCGAGACCCAGTACTTC. Its protein is CASRDLGETQYF.

This sequence joins TRBV6-6 and TRBJ2-7; 10 nucleotides match TRBD2. CDR3 length: 15 residues. CDR1 is MNHNY and CDR2 is SVGAGI in the germline V gene (reference sequence). V lost 6 bases to trimming and J lost 10 bases; unmatched junction nucleotides: 15. CDR3 nucleotide sequence: TGTGCCAGCAGCTCCTGGGGAGCGGGAGGGCCGGCACAGTACTTC. It is translated as CASSSWGAGGPAQYF.

This clonotype was counted only a few times. This chain uses TRBV3-1 with TRBJ2-7, with D unresolved. The germline gives CDR1 LGHDT, CDR2 YNNKEL (reference sequence). This CDR3 is 15 amino acids long. Trimming shortened V by 0 bases and J by 5 bases, and 14 bases separated the two germline ends. The CDR3 sequence: CASSQDLLGSHEQYF. The CDR3 DNA follows: TGTGCCAGCAGCCAAGATCTTTTGGGATCCCACGAGCAGTACTTC.

This sequence joins TRBV27 and TRBJ1-1; D is undetermined. The CDR3 length is 13 residues. V lost 0 bases, J lost 7 bases, and 9 bases lay in between. The germline V gene has CDR1 MNHEY and CDR2 SMNVEV (reference sequence). CDR3 sequence reads: CASSLSGSVEAFF. The CDR3 region has the DNA TGTGCCAGCAGTTTATCCGGCAGCGTTGAAGCTTTCTTT.

V and J are TRBV14 and TRBJ1-2, with D possibly matching TRBD1 (5 bases). Germline CDR1 is SGHDN and CDR2 is FVKESK. The CDR3 is 17 residues long. Trimming took 4 bases from V and 0 from J, leaving 18 bases between them. The CDR3, as DNA: TGTGCCAGCAGCCCGGAGGGATACAGGATAGCTAACTATGGCTACACCTTC. This sequence encodes CASSPEGYRIANYGYTF. Using reference TRBV14 and TRBJ1-2 for the parts outside the CDR3, the full variable domain is EAGVTQFPSHSVIEKGQTVTLRCDPISGHDNLYWYRRVMGKEIKFLLHFVKESKQDESGMPNNRFLAERTGGTYSTLKVQPAELEDSGVYFCASSPEGYRIANYGYTFGSGTRLTVV.

This chain connects TRBV7-3 to TRBJ2-3; 16 positions match TRBD2. This CDR3 has 17 amino acids. With V trimmed by 5 bases and J by 5 bases, 7 bases remained unmatched. Germline V gene data show CDR1 as SGHTA and CDR2 as FQGTGA. The CDR3 region is CASSLGTSGRAGDTQYF. In DNA, the CDR3 is TGTGCCAGCAGCCTTGGGACTAGCGGGAGGGCCGGAGATACGCAGTATTTT. Complete variable domain (other parts from reference TRBV7-3 and TRBJ2-3): GAGVSQTPSNKVTEKGKYVELRCDPISGHTALYWYRQSLGQGPEFLIYFQGTGAADDSGLPNDRFFAVRPEGSVSTLKIQRTERGDSAVYLCASSLGTSGRAGDTQYFGPGTRLTVL.

The rearrangement joins TRBV7-8 to TRBJ2-3; the D is unclear. The germline V gene encodes CDR1 SGHVS and CDR2 FQNEAQ. CDR3 length equals 15 residues. Trimming took off 8 bases at V and 1 base at J, with 16 bases between the two ends. CDR3 sequence (DNA): TGTGCCAGCCGAAGTAAGCCGGCCCGCACAGATACGCAGTATTTT. Translating it yields CASRSKPARTDTQYF.

This clonotype was recorded at least ten times. Just one base apart from a much larger clone, this may be a read error. This chain links TRBV7-8 with TRBJ2-7; 7 bases line up with TRBD1. V was clipped by 5 bases and J by 2 bases; unmatched bases: 3. The CDR3 is 13 residues long. Germline CDR1 is SGHVS and CDR2 is FQNEAQ. The DNA for the CDR3 is TGTGCCAGCAGCGGCGGACAGGCCTACGAGCAGTACTTC. It yields the protein CASSGGQAYEQYF.

The chain carries TRBV12-3 or TRBV12-4 and TRBJ2-1; D is perhaps TRBD2 (6 bases). V gave up 1 base and J gave up 7 bases, with 11 bases separating them. The CDR3 totals 14 residues. The CDR3 region is CASSLGAGRNEQFF. CDR3 in DNA: TGTGCCAGCAGTTTAGGTGCAGGGAGGAATGAGCAGTTCTTC.

The chain uses TRBV20-1 and TRBJ1-6; 9 bases map to TRBD1. Trimming took 6 bases from V and 9 from J; bases not matched to a gene: 9. Germline V gene lookup returns CDR1 DFQATT and CDR2 SNEGSKA (reference sequence). The CDR3 consists of 14 residues. The CDR3 coding sequence is TGCAGTGCCCTGAGGACAGGGGAGTTTTCACCCCTCCACTTT. It yields the protein CSALRTGEFSPLHF.

This clonotype showed up just once. V is TRBV12-3 or TRBV12-4 and J is TRBJ2-3; 8 bases line up with TRBD2. CDR3 length: 14 residues. After removal of 2 bases from V and 6 bases from J, the junction contained 4 bases not matched to a gene. The CDR3 region is CASSLIGGRDTQYF. CDR3 nucleotides: TGTGCCAGCAGTTTAATTGGCGGGAGGGATACGCAGTATTTT.